The T cell receptor beta chain described here comes from a study of spatial heterogeneity in lung cancer. TCRdb used MiXCR to reprocess the 5' RACE reads, holding one entry per CDR3 protein. This table has about 48,000 distinct CDR3 sequences, over 4.5% appearing once. The CDR3 is 14 amino acids. Germline V gene sequence: CDR1 SQVTM, CDR2 ANQGSEA. The germline V and J ends were trimmed by 6 bases and 6 bases, with 19 bases remaining between them. Stated time point: sample taken at primary tumor resection. Whole RNA, which was extracted from tumor, nontumor lung tissue or frozen PBMC, was sequenced without any cell sorting.

The V gene is TRBV29-1, the J gene TRBJ2-3; D unresolved. The receptor was derived from a male donor with early-stage non-small cell lung cancer. Source: PBMCs, taken at surgery. The CDR3 DNA reads TGCAGCGTGGAACCTTTTGGAGCACCCGATACGCAGTATTTT. Translating it yields CSVEPFGAPDTQYF.